The 20 T cell receptor beta chains listed next were all sequenced from one sample in a study of blood T cell repertoires in COVID-19. Clones were sequenced by immunoSEQ multiplex PCR, and TCRdb holds only the in-frame ones, with some missing. The data hold some 460,000 clones, with roughly 90% observed a single time. Sample: peripheral blood. The source is a woman aged 25 to 45 with acute or convalescent COVID-19.

This clone was found a few times. The CDR3 coding sequence is TGTGCCAGTAGTATAGGCCCGGGGAACACTGAAGCTTTCTTT. It encodes CASSIGPGNTEAFF. V is TRBV19 and J is TRBJ1-1; D unclear. V was pared by 1 base and J by 1 base, with 7 bases between. CDR1 LNHDA and CDR2 SQIVND come from the germline V gene (reference sequence). CDR3 length: 14 amino acids.

The V and J genes are TRBV7-2 and TRBJ1-3, with no clear D. The CDR3 has 14 amino acids. V was shortened by 3 bases and J by 1 base, with 7 bases between the two germline ends. Germline values: CDR1 SGHTA, CDR2 FQGNSA. CDR3 residues: CASSFTGSGNTIYF. The CDR3 DNA reads as TGTGCCAGCAGCTTTACCGGGTCTGGAAACACCATATATTTT.

The chain combines TRBV7-8 with TRBJ1-6; 9 bases are a match to TRBD1. The CDR3 sequence is 16 residues long. In germline, CDR1 is SGHVS, CDR2 FQNEAQ. V was clipped by 2 bases and J by 7 bases; unmatched bases: 6. CDR3 region: CASSLLTQGANSPLHF. DNA for the CDR3: TGTGCCAGCAGCTTATTGACACAGGGGGCAAATTCACCCCTCCACTTT.

The chain recombines TRBV5-6 with TRBJ2-5, with a possible D match to TRBD2 (6 bases). The CDR3 is 16 amino acids. Germline lookup yields CDR1 SGHDT and CDR2 YYEEEE. Trimming left V 6 bases short and J 5 bases short, with 23 bases between. The CDR3 reads CASIQSGRGSGETQYF. The CDR3 region has the DNA TGTGCCAGCATTCAATCCGGGCGGGGAAGCGGCGAGACCCAGTACTTC.

This clone was found once. This chain uses TRBV27 with TRBJ2-1; 15 bases map to TRBD2. The V gene end was trimmed by 3 bases and the J gene end by 4 bases; junction bases not matched to a gene: 7. This CDR3 region has 18 residues. Germline CDR1 MNHEY, CDR2 SMNVEV (reference sequence). For the CDR3, the DNA is TGTGCCAGCAGTTTCCTGGGACTAGCGGGGGGAATTTACAATGAGCAGTTCTTC. As protein: CASSFLGLAGGIYNEQFF.

The gene calls are TRBV18 and TRBJ1-2; possibly TRBD1 for D (6 bases). V was pared by 6 bases and J by 3 bases, with 11 bases between. Looked up from germline, CDR1 is KGHSH and CDR2 is LQKENI. This CDR3 spans 13 amino acids. The CDR3 protein is CASSLDSYYGYTF. The CDR3 coding sequence is TGTGCCAGCTCCTTGGACAGCTACTATGGCTACACCTTC.

V and J are TRBV3-1 (or the pseudogene TRBV3-2) and TRBJ2-7; D perhaps matches TRBD2 (6 bases). The CDR3 has 15 amino acids. Germline CDR1 reads LGHDT; CDR2 reads YNNKEL (reference sequence). The germline V and J ends were trimmed by 0 bases and 9 bases, with 18 bases remaining between them. The CDR3 DNA reads TGTGCCAGCAGCCAAGATCCGGGGGTGAGGTGGCGGCAGTACTTC. Its translation is CASSQDPGVRWRQYF.

This clone was observed many times. V and J are TRBV3-1 (or the pseudogene TRBV3-2) and TRBJ2-3; no definite D call. The germline V and J ends were trimmed by 0 bases and 4 bases, with 5 bases remaining between them. The germline CDR1 and CDR2 sequences are LGHDT and YNNKEL (reference sequence). The length of the CDR3 is 13 residues. In nucleotides, the CDR3 is TGTGCCAGCAGCCAAGATTTCGCAGATACGCAGTATTTT. The encoded protein is CASSQDFADTQYF.

The V gene is TRBV24-1, the J gene TRBJ1-1, with TRBD1 matching 8 bases. The CDR3 sequence is 14 residues long. Per germline, CDR1 KGHDR and CDR2 SFDVKD. V trimming: 7 bases; J trimming: 1 base; junction bases outside the gene matches: 4. The CDR3 DNA follows: TGTGCCACCAGCGGGACAGGAAAGAACACTGAAGCTTTCTTT. This translates into CATSGTGKNTEAFF.

This chain links TRBV6-4 with TRBJ2-3, with 7 bases aligning to TRBD1. Trimming cost V 5 bases and J 6 bases; bases outside gene matches: 14. The CDR3 has 16 amino acids. Germline CDR1 reads MRHNA; CDR2 reads SNTAGT. CDR3 nucleotide sequence: TGTGCCAGCAGTCCCCGGTCGGGACAGCCCCTCGATACGCAGTATTTT. Translating gives CASSPRSGQPLDTQYF.

The chain combines TRBV6-1 with TRBJ2-2, with D maybe TRBD1 (6 bases). Germline assignment: CDR1 MNHNS and CDR2 SASEGT. V lost 6 bases and J lost 4, with 12 bases in between. The CDR3 covers 14 residues. The CDR3 protein is CASRRTESTGELFF. The CDR3 DNA is TGTGCCAGCAGGCGGACAGAGAGCACCGGGGAGCTGTTTTTT.

V usage is TRBV6-5 and J usage is TRBJ1-3; TRBD1 agrees at 9 bases. The CDR3 is 15 amino acids. Per the germline V gene, CDR1 is MNHEY and CDR2 is SVGAGI. The J segment lost 4 bases and the V segment lost 8 bases, leaving 9 bases of the junction unmatched. The CDR3 DNA is TGTGCCAGCTGGGGTGGGACAGGGTCAGGAAACACCATATATTTT. Translation: CASWGGTGSGNTIYF.

The rearrangement links TRBV5-1 to TRBJ1-5; 8 bases align to TRBD1. The CDR3 is 17 amino acids. Germline trimming cut 0 bases from V and 2 bases from J; bases unmatched to any gene: 7. Germline values: CDR1 SGHRS, CDR2 YFSETQ. CDR3: CASSLGDQGAGNQPQHF. CDR3 in DNA: TGCGCCAGCAGCTTGGGCGACCAGGGGGCAGGCAATCAGCCCCAGCATTTT.

The chain has TRBV2 and TRBJ2-3; 8 nucleotides match TRBD1. This CDR3 has 17 amino acids. Germline V gives CDR1 SNHLY, CDR2 FYNNEI. J gave up 1 base and V 6 bases, and 12 bases lay outside the gene matches. DNA for the CDR3: TGTGCCAGCAGAAAGGACAGGGCGAATCGGGGCACAGATACGCAGTATTTT. Amino acids: CASRKDRANRGTDTQYF.

The table lists this clone with a count of one. This chain connects TRBV1 to TRBJ1-4. TRBV1 is flagged as a pseudogene. This CDR3 is built from 15 residues. CDR3: CTSSQGRGQKEKLFF. CDR3 bases: TGCACCAGCAGCCAAGGGAGGGGTCAGAAGGAAAAACTGTTTTTT.

DNA for the CDR3: TGTGCTAGTGGAGTCGAATCCTACTACTATGGCTACACCTTC. Translation: CASGVESYYYGYTF. The V gene is TRBV12-5, the J gene TRBJ1-2; no reliable D call. The CDR3 has 14 amino acids. Germline lookup yields CDR1 LGHNT and CDR2 FRNRAP. V was cut by 6 bases and J by 3 bases, with 14 bases left in between.

The chain employs TRBV5-1 and TRBJ2-5, with 12 bases aligning to TRBD2. Germline CDR1 reads SGHRS; CDR2 reads YFSETQ. CDR3 length: 18 amino acids. V dropped 4 bases and J dropped 1; count of bases not matched to a gene: 11. This chain's CDR3 is CASSPTSGGKGAQETQYF. The CDR3 nucleotides are TGCGCCAGCAGCCCGACTAGCGGGGGCAAGGGGGCCCAAGAGACCCAGTACTTC.

The chain carries TRBV10-3 and TRBJ2-7, with TRBD2 as a possible D gene (6 bases). V was pared by 4 bases and J by 1 base, with 8 bases between. In germline, CDR1 is ENHRY, CDR2 SYGVKD. The CDR3 has 13 residues. In DNA form, the CDR3 reads TGTGCCATCAGTGTCGGGGGATCCTACGAGCAGTACTTC. This translates into CAISVGGSYEQYF.

The chain carries TRBV5-4 and TRBJ2-1; TRBD1 aligns across 10 bases. V was clipped by 4 bases and J by 8 bases; unmatched bases: 6. Germline V CDR1 and CDR2: SGHNT, YYREEE (reference sequence). This CDR3 is 14 amino acids long. The CDR3 coding sequence is TGTGCCAGCAGCCCCGGGACAGGGGCAGATGAGCAGTTCTTC. Protein sequence: CASSPGTGADEQFF.

The chain is built from TRBV10-3 and TRBJ2-1, with D unclear. The CDR3 is made up of 11 amino acids. Trimming took 2 bases from V and 6 from J, leaving 2 bases between them. Germline V gene lookup returns CDR1 ENHRY and CDR2 SYGVKD. CDR3 sequence: CAISELNEQFF. The CDR3 coding sequence is TGTGCCATCAGTGAGCTCAATGAGCAGTTCTTC.